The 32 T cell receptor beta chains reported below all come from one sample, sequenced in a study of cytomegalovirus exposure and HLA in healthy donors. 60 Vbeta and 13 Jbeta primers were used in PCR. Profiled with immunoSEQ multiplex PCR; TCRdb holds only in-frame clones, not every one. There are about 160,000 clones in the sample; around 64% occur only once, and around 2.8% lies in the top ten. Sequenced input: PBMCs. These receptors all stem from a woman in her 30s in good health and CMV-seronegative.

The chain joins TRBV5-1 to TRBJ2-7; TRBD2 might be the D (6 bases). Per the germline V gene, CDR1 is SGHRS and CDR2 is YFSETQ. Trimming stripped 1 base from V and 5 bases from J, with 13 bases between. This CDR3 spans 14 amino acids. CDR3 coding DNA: TGCGCCAGCAGCTTGATCGGGGGTGGCGACGAGCAGTACTTC. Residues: CASSLIGGGDEQYF.

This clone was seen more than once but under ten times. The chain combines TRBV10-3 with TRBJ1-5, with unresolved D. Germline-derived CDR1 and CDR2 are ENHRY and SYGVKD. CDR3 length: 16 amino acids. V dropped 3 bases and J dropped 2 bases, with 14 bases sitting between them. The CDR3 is CAISESAGLGNQPQHF. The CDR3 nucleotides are TGTGCCATCAGTGAAAGTGCGGGCTTAGGCAATCAGCCCCAGCATTTT.

CDR3 sequence reads: CASSHLLVEGAIYNEQFF. The CDR3 nucleotides read TGTGCCAGCAGCCACCTGTTGGTGGAGGGGGCTATCTACAATGAGCAGTTCTTC. The V call is TRBV7-9, the J call TRBJ2-1, with D possibly TRBD1 on 7 matching bases. Germline-derived CDR1 and CDR2 are SEHNR and FQNEAQ (reference sequence). The CDR3 runs to 18 residues. The V end was cut by 5 bases, the J end by 3 bases, with 23 bases between. Full variable domain (remainder filled in from reference TRBV7-9 and TRBJ2-1): DTGVSQNPRHKITKRGQNVTFRCDPISEHNRLYWYRQTLGQGPEFLTYFQNEAQLEKSRLLSDRFSAERPKGSFSTLEIQRTEQGDSAMYLCASSHLLVEGAIYNEQFFGPGTRLTVL.

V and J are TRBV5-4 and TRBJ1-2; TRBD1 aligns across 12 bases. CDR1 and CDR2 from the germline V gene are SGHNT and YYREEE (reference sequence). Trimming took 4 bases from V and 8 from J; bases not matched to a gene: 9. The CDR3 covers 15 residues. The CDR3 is CASSVDGTGGRGYTF. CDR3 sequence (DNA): TGTGCCAGCAGCGTCGACGGGACAGGGGGCAGGGGCTACACCTTC. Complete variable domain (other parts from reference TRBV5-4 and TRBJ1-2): ETGVTQSPTHLIKTRGQQVTLRCSSQSGHNTVSWYQQALGQGPQFIFQYYREEENGRGNFPPRFSGLQFPNYSSELNVNALELDDSALYLCASSVDGTGGRGYTFGSGTRLTVV.

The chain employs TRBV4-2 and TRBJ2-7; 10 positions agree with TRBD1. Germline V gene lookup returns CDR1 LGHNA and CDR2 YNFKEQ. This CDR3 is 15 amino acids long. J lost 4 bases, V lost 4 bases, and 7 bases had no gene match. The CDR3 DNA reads TGTGCCAGCAGCCTCACCCCGGGACAGGGGTACGAGCAGTACTTC. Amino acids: CASSLTPGQGYEQYF.

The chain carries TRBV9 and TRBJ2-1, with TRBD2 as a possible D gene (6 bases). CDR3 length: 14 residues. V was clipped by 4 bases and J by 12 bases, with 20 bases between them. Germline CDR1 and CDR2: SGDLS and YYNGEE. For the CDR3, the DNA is TGTGCCAGCAGCAACACGGGACTCCAAGAGAGGCAGTTCTTC. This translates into CASSNTGLQERQFF.

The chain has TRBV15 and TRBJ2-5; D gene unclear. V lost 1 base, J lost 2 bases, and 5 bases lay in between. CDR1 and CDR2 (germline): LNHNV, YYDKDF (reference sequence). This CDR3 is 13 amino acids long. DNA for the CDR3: TGTGCCACCAGCAGAGGGCGGCAAGAGACCCAGTACTTC. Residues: CATSRGRQETQYF.

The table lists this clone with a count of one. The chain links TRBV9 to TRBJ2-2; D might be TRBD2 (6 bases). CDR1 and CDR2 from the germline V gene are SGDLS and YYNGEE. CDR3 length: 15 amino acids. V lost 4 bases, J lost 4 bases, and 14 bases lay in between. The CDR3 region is CASSLWDFTTGELFF. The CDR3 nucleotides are TGTGCCAGCAGCCTATGGGACTTTACCACCGGGGAGCTGTTTTTT.

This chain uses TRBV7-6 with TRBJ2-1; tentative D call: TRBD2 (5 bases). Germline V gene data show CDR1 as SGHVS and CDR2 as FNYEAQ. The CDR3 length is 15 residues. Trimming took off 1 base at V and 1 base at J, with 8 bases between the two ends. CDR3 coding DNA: TGTGCCAGCAGCTTAGGGTCGGGGTCCTACAATGAGCAGTTCTTC. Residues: CASSLGSGSYNEQFF.

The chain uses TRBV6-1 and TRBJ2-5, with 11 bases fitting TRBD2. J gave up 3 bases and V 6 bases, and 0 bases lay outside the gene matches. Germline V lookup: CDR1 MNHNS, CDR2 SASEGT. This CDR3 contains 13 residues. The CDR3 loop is CASRTSGEETQYF. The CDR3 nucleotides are TGTGCCAGCAGGACTAGCGGGGAAGAGACCCAGTACTTC.

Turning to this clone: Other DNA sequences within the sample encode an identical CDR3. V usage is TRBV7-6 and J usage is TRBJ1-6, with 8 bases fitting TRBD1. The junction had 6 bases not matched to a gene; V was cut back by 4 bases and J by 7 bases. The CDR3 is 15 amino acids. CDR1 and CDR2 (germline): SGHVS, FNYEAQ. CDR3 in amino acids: CASSSGQGANSPLHF. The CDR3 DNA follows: TGTGCCAGCAGCTCAGGACAGGGAGCGAATTCACCCCTCCACTTT.

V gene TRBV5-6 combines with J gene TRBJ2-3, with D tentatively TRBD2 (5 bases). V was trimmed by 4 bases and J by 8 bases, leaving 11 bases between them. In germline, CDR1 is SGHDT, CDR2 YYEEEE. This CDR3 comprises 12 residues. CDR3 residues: CASSLRAGTQYF. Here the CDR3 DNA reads TGTGCCAGCAGCCTTAGGGCGGGTACGCAGTATTTT.

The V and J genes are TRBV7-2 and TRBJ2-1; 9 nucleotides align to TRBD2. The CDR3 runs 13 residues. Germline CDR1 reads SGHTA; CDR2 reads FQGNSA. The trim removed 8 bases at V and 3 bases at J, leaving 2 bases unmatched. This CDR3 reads CASELAGYNEQFF. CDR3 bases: TGTGCCAGCGAACTAGCGGGCTACAATGAGCAGTTCTTC.

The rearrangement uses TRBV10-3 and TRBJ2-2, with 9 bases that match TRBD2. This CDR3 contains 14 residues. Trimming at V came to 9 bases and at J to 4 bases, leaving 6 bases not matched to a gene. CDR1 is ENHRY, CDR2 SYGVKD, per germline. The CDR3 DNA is TGTGCCATAACTAGCGGGCAGGGCACCGGGGAGCTGTTTTTT. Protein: CAITSGQGTGELFF.

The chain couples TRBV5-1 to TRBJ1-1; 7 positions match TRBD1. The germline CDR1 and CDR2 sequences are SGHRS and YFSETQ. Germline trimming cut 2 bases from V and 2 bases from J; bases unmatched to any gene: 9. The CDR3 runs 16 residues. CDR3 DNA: TGCGCCAGCAGCTTAACCAGGACAGGACTAAACACTGAAGCTTTCTTT. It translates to CASSLTRTGLNTEAFF.

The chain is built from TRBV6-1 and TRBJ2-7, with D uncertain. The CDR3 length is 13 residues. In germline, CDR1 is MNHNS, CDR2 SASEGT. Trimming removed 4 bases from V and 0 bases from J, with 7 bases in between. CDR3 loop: CASSGAASYEQYF. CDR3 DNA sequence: TGTGCCAGCAGTGGGGCAGCCTCCTACGAGCAGTACTTC.

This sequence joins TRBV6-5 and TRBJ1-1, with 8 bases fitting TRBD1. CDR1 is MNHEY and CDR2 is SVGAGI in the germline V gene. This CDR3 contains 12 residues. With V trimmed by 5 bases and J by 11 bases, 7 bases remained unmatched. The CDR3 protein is CASSGDRGRAFF. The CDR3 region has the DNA TGTGCCAGCAGTGGAGACAGGGGCCGGGCTTTCTTT.

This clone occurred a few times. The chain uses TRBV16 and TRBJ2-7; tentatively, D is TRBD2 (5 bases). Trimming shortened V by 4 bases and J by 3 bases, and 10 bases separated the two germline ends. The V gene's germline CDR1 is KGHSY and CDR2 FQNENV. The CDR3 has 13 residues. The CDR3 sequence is CASSRGVFYEQYF. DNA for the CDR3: TGTGCCAGCAGCCGGGGAGTTTTCTACGAGCAGTACTTC.

CDR3 amino acids: CASSYSGSQETQYF. Here the CDR3 DNA reads TGTGCCAGCAGTTACTCGGGCAGCCAAGAGACCCAGTACTTC. The chain joins TRBV6-5 to TRBJ2-5; D call uncertain. Trimming left V 0 bases short and J 1 base short, with 6 bases between. The CDR3 loop spans 14 amino acids. Germline V CDR1 and CDR2: MNHEY, SVGAGI.

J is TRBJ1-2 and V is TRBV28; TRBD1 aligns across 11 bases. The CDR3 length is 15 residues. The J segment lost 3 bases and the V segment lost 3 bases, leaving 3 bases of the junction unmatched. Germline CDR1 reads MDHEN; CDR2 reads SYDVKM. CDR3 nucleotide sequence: TGTGCCAGCAGTTTTAGGGGACAGGGGGACTATGGCTACACCTTC. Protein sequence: CASSFRGQGDYGYTF.

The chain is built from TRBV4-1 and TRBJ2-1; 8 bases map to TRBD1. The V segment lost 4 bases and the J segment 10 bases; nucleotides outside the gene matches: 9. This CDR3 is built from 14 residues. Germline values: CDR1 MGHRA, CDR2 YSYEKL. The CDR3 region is CASSPLRDRHEQFF. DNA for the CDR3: TGCGCCAGCAGCCCCCTCCGGGACAGGCACGAGCAGTTCTTC.

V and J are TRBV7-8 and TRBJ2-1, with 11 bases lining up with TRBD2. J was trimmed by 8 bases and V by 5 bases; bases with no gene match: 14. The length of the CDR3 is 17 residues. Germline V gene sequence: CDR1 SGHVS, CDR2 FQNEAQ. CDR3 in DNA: TGTGCCAGCAGCCAACCCGGACTAGCGGGCCCGTTGTATGAGCAGTTCTTC. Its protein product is CASSQPGLAGPLYEQFF. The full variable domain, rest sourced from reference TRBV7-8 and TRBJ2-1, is GAGVSQSPRYKVAKRGQDVALRCDPISGHVSLFWYQQALGQGPEFLTYFQNEAQLDKSGLPSDRFFAERPEGSVSTLKIQRTQQEDSAVYLCASSQPGLAGPLYEQFFGPGTRLTVL.

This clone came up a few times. CDR3 region: CASSPARGQPQHF. CDR3 nucleotides: TGTGCCAGCAGCCCGGCCCGGGGACAGCCCCAGCATTTT. This chain connects TRBV5-6 to TRBJ1-5; D is uncertain. Germline CDR1 reads SGHDT; CDR2 reads YYEEEE. The CDR3 is 13 residues long. Trimming took 4 bases from V and 7 from J, leaving 12 bases between them.

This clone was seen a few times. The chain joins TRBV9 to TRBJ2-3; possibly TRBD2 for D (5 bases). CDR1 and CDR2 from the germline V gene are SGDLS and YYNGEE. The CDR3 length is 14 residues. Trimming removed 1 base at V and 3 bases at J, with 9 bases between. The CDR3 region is CASSVRRRTDTQYF. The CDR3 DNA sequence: TGTGCCAGCAGCGTACGGAGGCGTACAGATACGCAGTATTTT.

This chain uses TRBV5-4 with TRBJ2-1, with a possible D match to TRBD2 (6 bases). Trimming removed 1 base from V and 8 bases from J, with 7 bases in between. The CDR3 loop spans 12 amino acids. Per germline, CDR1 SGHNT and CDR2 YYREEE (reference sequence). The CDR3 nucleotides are TGTGCCAGCAGCTTGACGGGGGATGAGCAGTTCTTC. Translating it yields CASSLTGDEQFF.

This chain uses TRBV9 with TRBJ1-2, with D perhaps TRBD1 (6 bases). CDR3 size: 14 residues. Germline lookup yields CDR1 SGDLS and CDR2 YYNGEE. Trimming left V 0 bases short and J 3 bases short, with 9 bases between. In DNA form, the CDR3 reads TGTGCCAGCAGCGTAGGTGAGGGGGACTATGGCTACACCTTC. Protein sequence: CASSVGEGDYGYTF.

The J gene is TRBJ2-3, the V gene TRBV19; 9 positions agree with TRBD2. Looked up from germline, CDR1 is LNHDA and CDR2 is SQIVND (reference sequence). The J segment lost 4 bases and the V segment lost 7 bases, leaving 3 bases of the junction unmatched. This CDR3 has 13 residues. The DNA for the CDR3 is TGTGCCAGTATTAGCGGGAGCTCAGATACGCAGTATTTT. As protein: CASISGSSDTQYF.

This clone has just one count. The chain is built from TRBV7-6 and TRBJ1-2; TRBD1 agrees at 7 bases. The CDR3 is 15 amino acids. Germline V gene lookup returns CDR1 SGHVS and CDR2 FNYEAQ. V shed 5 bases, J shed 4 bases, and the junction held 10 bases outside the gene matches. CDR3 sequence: CASSPRQGNTYGYTF. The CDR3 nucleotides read TGTGCCAGCAGCCCACGACAGGGCAACACCTATGGCTACACCTTC.

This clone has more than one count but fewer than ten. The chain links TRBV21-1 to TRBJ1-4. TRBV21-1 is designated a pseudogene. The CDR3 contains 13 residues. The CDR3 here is CASSKGGSEKLFF. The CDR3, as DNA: TGTGCCAGCAGCAAAGGCGGGAGTGAAAAACTGTTTTTT.

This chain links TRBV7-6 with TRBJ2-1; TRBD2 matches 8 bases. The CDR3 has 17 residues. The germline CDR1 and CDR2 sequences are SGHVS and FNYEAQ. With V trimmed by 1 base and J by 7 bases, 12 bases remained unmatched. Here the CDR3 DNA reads TGTGCCAGCAGCTTAGGTGGGCGGGGGGACCAGGGAAATGAGCAGTTCTTC. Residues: CASSLGGRGDQGNEQFF.

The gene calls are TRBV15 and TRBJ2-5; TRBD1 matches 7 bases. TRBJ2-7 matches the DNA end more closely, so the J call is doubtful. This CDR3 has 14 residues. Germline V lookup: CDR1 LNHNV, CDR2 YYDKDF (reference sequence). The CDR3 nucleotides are TGTGCCACCAGCAGACCGGGACAGACCTACGAGCAGTACTTC. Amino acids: CATSRPGQTYEQYF.

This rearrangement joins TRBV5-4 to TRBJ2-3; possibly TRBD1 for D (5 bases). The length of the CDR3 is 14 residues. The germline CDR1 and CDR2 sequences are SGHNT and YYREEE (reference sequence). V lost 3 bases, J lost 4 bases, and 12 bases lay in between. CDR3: CASSSADKADTQYF. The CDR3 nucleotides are TGTGCCAGCAGCTCTGCGGACAAAGCAGATACGCAGTATTTT.